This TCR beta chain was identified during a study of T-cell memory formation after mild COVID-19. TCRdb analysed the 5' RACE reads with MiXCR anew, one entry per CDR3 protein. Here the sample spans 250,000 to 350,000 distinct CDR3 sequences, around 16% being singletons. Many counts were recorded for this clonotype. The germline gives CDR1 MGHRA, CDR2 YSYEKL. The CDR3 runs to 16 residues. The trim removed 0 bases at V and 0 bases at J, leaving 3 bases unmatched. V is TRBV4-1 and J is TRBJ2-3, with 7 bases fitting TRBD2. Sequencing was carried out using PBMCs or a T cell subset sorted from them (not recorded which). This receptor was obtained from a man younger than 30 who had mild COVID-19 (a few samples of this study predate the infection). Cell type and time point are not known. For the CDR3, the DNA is TGCGCCAGCAGCCAAGAGGGACTACCTAGCACAGATACGCAGTATTTT. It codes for CASSQEGLPSTDTQYF.